This T cell receptor beta chain derives from a study of blood T cell repertoires in COVID-19. Study background: The origin of the acute and convalescent COVID-19 samples was the United States, Italy and Spain. PBMCs, B-cell-depleted T cells, or T cells provided the cDNA or gDNA that made up the material.

Original methodology: Counts of nucleated cells, estimated from reference gene primer amplification, were obtained. The data were produced by immunoSEQ multiplex PCR, yet TCRdb's version contains in-frame clones alone and is incomplete. V, J and clone size are taken as reported in that table, and D and trimming were inferred from the DNA itself. The top ten hold roughly 1% of the sample, which has some 170,000 clones, about 85% seen once. CDR3 size: 17 residues. The J segment lost 0 bases and the V segment lost 5 bases, leaving 6 bases of the junction unmatched. Germline loops: CDR1 SGHNT, CDR2 YYREEE (reference sequence).

The clonotype comes from a man between 35 and 55 years old with acute or convalescent COVID-19. The sample comprised peripheral blood. V is TRBV5-4 and J is TRBJ2-1, with 12 bases fitting TRBD2. CDR3 sequence: CASSRTSGAISYNEQFF. In nucleotides, the CDR3 is TGTGCCAGCAGTCGGACTAGCGGGGCCATCTCCTACAATGAGCAGTTCTTC.